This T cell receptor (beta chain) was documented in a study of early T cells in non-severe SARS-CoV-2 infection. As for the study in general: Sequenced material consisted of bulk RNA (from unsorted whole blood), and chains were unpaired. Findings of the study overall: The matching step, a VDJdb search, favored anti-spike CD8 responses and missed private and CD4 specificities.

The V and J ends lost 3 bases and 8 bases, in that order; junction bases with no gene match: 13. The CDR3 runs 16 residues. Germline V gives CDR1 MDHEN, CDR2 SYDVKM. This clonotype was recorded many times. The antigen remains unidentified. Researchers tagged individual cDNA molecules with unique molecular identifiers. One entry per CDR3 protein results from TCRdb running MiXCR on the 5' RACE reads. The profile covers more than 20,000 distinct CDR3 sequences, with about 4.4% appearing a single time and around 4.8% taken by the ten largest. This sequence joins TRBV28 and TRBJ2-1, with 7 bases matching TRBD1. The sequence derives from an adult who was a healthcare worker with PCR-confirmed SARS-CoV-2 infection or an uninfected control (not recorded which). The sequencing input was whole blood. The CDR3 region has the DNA TGTGCCAGCAGTTTGGTCGGACAGGCTTCTTCGGATGAGCAGTTCTTC. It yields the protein CASSLVGQASSDEQFF. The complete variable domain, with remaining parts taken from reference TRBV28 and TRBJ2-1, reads DVKVTQSSRYLVKRTGEKVFLECVQDMDHENMFWYRQDPGLGLRLIYFSYDVKMKEKGDIPEGYSVSREKKERFSLILESASTNQTSMYLCASSLVGQASSDEQFFGPGTRLTVL.